The 5 T cell receptor beta chains reported below all come from one sample, sequenced in a study of CD8 T cells in Susac syndrome. Reverse transcription of roughly 0.5 to 1 ug RNA used random hexamers. TCRdb used MiXCR to reprocess the immunoSEQ multiplex PCR reads, holding one entry per CDR3 protein. The repertoire holds 70,000 or so distinct CDR3 sequences, with 85% to 95% as singletons. The specimen sequenced was CD8+ T cells from PBMCs. The receptors shown here come from a human donor with multiple sclerosis.

The chain is built from TRBV27 and TRBJ1-2, with D maybe TRBD1 (5 bases). This CDR3 is 15 amino acids long. Looked up from germline, CDR1 is MNHEY and CDR2 is SMNVEV (reference sequence). V lost 3 bases, J lost 0 bases, and 11 bases lay in between. In DNA, the CDR3 is TGTGCCAGCAGTTTCCTTGGGACGGCTAACTATGGCTACACCTTC. Protein product: CASSFLGTANYGYTF.

This clonotype was seen a single time. The chain carries TRBV2 and TRBJ1-2; the D gene is possibly TRBD1 (6 bases). V lost 0 bases, J lost 4 bases, and 21 bases lay in between. The CDR3 loop spans 18 amino acids. Germline CDR1 SNHLY, CDR2 FYNNEI. The CDR3 DNA reads TGTGCCAGCAGTGAAGCTCCGCCTGGGGGGGCCTCCGTCTATGGCTACACCTTC. Encoded protein: CASSEAPPGGASVYGYTF.

This clonotype was seen a single time. The chain combines TRBV7-8 with TRBJ2-7; TRBD2 matches at 8 bases. CDR3 size: 16 residues. Trimming took 0 bases from V and 0 from J; bases not matched to a gene: 4. Looked up from germline, CDR1 is SGHVS and CDR2 is FQNEAQ. CDR3 in DNA: TGTGCCAGCAGCTTAGCGGCGGGGGGCCTCTCCTACGAGCAGTACTTC. Encoded protein: CASSLAAGGLSYEQYF.

The CDR3: CASIRGGYQPQHF. In DNA, the CDR3 is TGTGCCAGTATTAGGGGGGGCTACCAGCCCCAGCATTTT. V is TRBV28 and J is TRBJ1-5; possibly TRBD1 for D (6 bases). Germline lookup yields CDR1 MDHEN and CDR2 SYDVKM. The CDR3 covers 13 residues. Between the trimmed V and J ends, which lost 9 bases and 7 bases, there was a span of 16 bases.

The chain employs TRBV9 and TRBJ2-7; D is perhaps TRBD2 (5 bases). From germline, CDR1 is SGDLS and CDR2 YYNGEE. V shed 7 bases and J shed 1 base, with 15 bases lying between them. CDR3 length: 14 amino acids. The CDR3 sequence is CASRRATSSYEQYF. CDR3 bases: TGTGCCAGCCGGCGGGCTACCTCATCCTACGAGCAGTACTTC.